This T cell receptor (beta chain) was profiled in a study of beta chain features in type 1 diabetes. Sequencing targeted expressed TCRB transcripts, as all isolated RNA had been reverse transcribed. Produced via immunoSEQ multiplex PCR; TCRdb's table is partial and in-frame only. The sample has some 150,000 clones, 11% seen once; the top ten hold 2% to 2.5%. CD45RO/CCR7/CD25/CD127/CD95/CD27 sorting isolated CD4+ naive, central memory, regulatory and stem cell-like memory cells. This CDR3 comprises 15 residues. Germline CDR1 and CDR2: MNHEY and SVGAGI. This TCR came from a man younger than 35 in good health. This rearrangement joins TRBV6-5 to TRBJ2-5; 10 bases line up with TRBD2. The DNA end is more similar to TRBJ2-7, so the J call may be wrong. Sequencing was done on a sample of central memory CD4+ T cells from blood. The CDR3 nucleotides are TGTGCCAGCAGTTACGAGACTAGCGGGCGCTACGAGCAGTACTTC. It yields the protein CASSYETSGRYEQYF.